Detailed here is one T cell receptor beta chain. This specimen comes from a study of beta chain features in type 1 diabetes. Investigators reverse transcribed all isolated RNA, so they sequenced expressed TCRB transcripts. Method: immunoSEQ multiplex PCR; TCRdb's copy keeps in-frame clones and lacks some. The profile shows a few hundred thousand clones, about 14% of them singletons. V lost 5 bases and J lost 10; bases outside the gene matches: 9. Germline-derived CDR1 and CDR2 are SGHTA and FQGNSA. The CDR3 runs to 15 residues. Based on CD45RO/CCR7/CD25/CD127/CD95/CD27, CD4+ regulatory, stem cell-like memory, naive and central memory cells were sorted.

Sample: naive CD4+ T cells from blood. This sequence was found in a woman aged 18-29 years in good health. The chain couples TRBV7-2 to TRBJ2-3; 13 bases map to TRBD2. CDR3 region: CASSRTSGSPISQYF. CDR3 nucleotide sequence: TGTGCCAGCAGCCGGACTAGCGGGAGTCCCATTTCGCAGTATTTT.